This passage covers 3 T cell receptor beta chains from one sample sequenced in a study of blood T cell repertoires in COVID-19. Data came from immunoSEQ multiplex PCR; TCRdb stores just in-frame clones and leaves some out. Of 250,000 or so clones listed, more than 85% are singletons. Sequenced sample: PBMCs or T cells enriched from blood (not recorded which). The receptors derive from a middle-aged man who had been exposed to COVID-19.

The rearrangement uses TRBV9 and TRBJ2-4; 10 bases are a match to TRBD1. The CDR3 is 13 amino acids. V dropped 3 bases and J dropped 8; count of bases not matched to a gene: 2. CDR1 is SGDLS, CDR2 YYNGEE, per germline. CDR3 coding DNA: TGTGCCAGCAGCGGACAGGGGGCGGACATTCAGTACTTC. It specifies CASSGQGADIQYF.

V usage is TRBV19 and J usage is TRBJ2-1, with D tentatively TRBD2 (7 bases). The V gene lost 8 bases and the J gene lost 12 bases, with 26 bases spanning the gap. Per the germline V gene, CDR1 is LNHDA and CDR2 is SQIVND (reference sequence). The CDR3 loop spans 15 amino acids. CDR3 protein: CASGGGRPPGRGQFF. CDR3 coding DNA: TGTGCCAGTGGGGGCGGGAGACCTCCGGGTCGGGGGCAGTTCTTC.

This sequence joins TRBV12-1 and TRBJ2-5; TRBD2 was called by the table and not checked on the DNA. TRBV12-1 constitutes a pseudogene. The CDR3 has 13 amino acids. Here the CDR3 reads CASSFEFKETQYF. The CDR3 region has the DNA TGTGCCAGCAGCTTTGAATTTAAAGAGACCCAGTACTTC.